The 18 T cell receptor beta chains presented below share a single source sample, sequenced in a study of blood T cell repertoires in COVID-19 (TCRdb year 2020). The library came from the immunoSEQ multiplex PCR assay. The table was pulled from immuneACCESS by TCRdb, which kept in-frame rearrangements only. Such tables lose some clones; where checked, under half of the loss comes from unresolved V genes, and the rest has no known cause. In all, the sample holds 250,000 to 350,000 clones, and about 86% of those were seen once. The ten largest account for roughly 1.1% of the sample. Source material: peripheral blood. These receptors came from a woman in her forties or fifties with acute or convalescent COVID-19.

The chain couples TRBV6-5 to TRBJ1-1; the D gene is possibly TRBD1 (6 bases). Trimming removed 8 bases from V and 3 bases from J, with 13 bases in between. The CDR3 is 13 amino acids. Germline CDR1 MNHEY, CDR2 SVGAGI. CDR3 sequence reads: CASSTGWDTEAFF. The CDR3 DNA follows: TGTGCCAGCTCCACAGGGTGGGACACTGAAGCTTTCTTT.

The CDR3 is CASLPGPMNTEAFF. Written as DNA, the CDR3 is TGTGCCAGCTTACCGGGCCCCATGAACACTGAAGCTTTCTTT. The chain links TRBV18 to TRBJ1-1; D is undetermined. The CDR3 consists of 14 residues. With 7 bases removed from V and 0 bases from J, the gap between germline ends came to 12 bases. CDR1 is KGHSH, CDR2 LQKENI, per germline.

This clone was recorded only once. The rearrangement uses TRBV9 and TRBJ2-1, with TRBD2 matching over 11 bases. V lost 4 bases to trimming and J lost 6 bases; unmatched junction nucleotides: 6. Germline V gene sequence: CDR1 SGDLS, CDR2 YYNGEE. This CDR3 spans 15 amino acids. CDR3 sequence (DNA): TGTGCCAGCAGCCCTCTAGCGGGAGGCTCCAATGAGCAGTTCTTC. Protein: CASSPLAGGSNEQFF.

The chain employs TRBV3-1 (or the pseudogene TRBV3-2) and TRBJ1-5; D call uncertain. CDR1 and CDR2 from the germline V gene are LGHDT and YNNKEL (reference sequence). This CDR3 has 13 residues. Trimming pared 5 bases from V and 6 bases from J, leaving 11 bases between. CDR3 loop: CASSWSAGQPQHF. The CDR3 DNA sequence: TGTGCCAGCAGCTGGAGTGCGGGTCAGCCCCAGCATTTT.

The V and J genes are TRBV3-1 (or the pseudogene TRBV3-2) and TRBJ1-4, with D hard to call. The CDR3 is 17 residues long. CDR1 LGHDT and CDR2 YNNKEL come from the germline V gene (reference sequence). V was pared by 2 bases and J by 0 bases, with 13 bases between. DNA for the CDR3: TGTGCCAGCAGCCAATGGTCCGACTCTGCAACTAATGAAAAACTGTTTTTT. This codes for CASSQWSDSATNEKLFF.

V gene TRBV4-1 combines with J gene TRBJ2-3; 13 nucleotides align to TRBD2. The germline CDR1 and CDR2 sequences are MGHRA and YSYEKL. V shed 0 bases and J 0 bases; nucleotides not matched to a gene: 9. This CDR3 contains 20 residues. The CDR3 protein is CASSQDQGLAGYASTDTQYF. CDR3 nucleotide sequence: TGCGCCAGCAGCCAAGATCAGGGACTAGCGGGGTACGCTAGCACAGATACGCAGTATTTT.

This chain connects TRBV2 to TRBJ2-5; 9 bases align to TRBD2. The CDR3 spans 15 residues. Germline V gene lookup returns CDR1 SNHLY and CDR2 FYNNEI. Germline trimming cut 3 bases from V and 7 bases from J; bases unmatched to any gene: 9. The CDR3: CASSENSGSVGTQYF. CDR3 sequence (DNA): TGTGCCAGCAGTGAGAATAGCGGGAGCGTGGGGACCCAGTACTTC.

This clone was seen just once. This rearrangement joins TRBV7-9 to TRBJ2-1; 12 positions match TRBD2. Germline lookup yields CDR1 SEHNR and CDR2 FQNEAQ (reference sequence). Trimming at V came to 5 bases and at J to 12 bases, leaving 11 bases not matched to a gene. CDR3 length: 15 residues. CDR3 region: CASSPPSGGAFLQFF. CDR3 nucleotides: TGTGCCAGCAGCCCTCCTAGCGGGGGGGCCTTTTTGCAGTTCTTC.

The gene calls are TRBV7-6 and TRBJ2-1, with D possibly being TRBD1 (6 bases). The V gene lost 5 bases and the J gene lost 4 bases, with 15 bases spanning the gap. Germline CDR1 reads SGHVS; CDR2 reads FNYEAQ. The CDR3 totals 15 residues. The CDR3 region has the DNA TGTGCCAGCAGCATACTTACAGGGACATACAATGAGCAGTTCTTC. As protein: CASSILTGTYNEQFF.

This chain connects TRBV29-1 to TRBJ2-1; 14 bases map to TRBD2. After removal of 6 bases from V and 8 bases from J, the junction contained 9 bases not matched to a gene. This CDR3 is 15 amino acids long. CDR1 SQVTM and CDR2 ANQGSEA come from the germline V gene. Here the CDR3 DNA reads TGCAGCGTAAGACTAGCGGGGGGGCCTAACGATGAGCAGTTCTTC. It codes for CSVRLAGGPNDEQFF.

V gene TRBV7-3 combines with J gene TRBJ1-2; TRBD1 is a possible D gene (5 bases). From germline, CDR1 is SGHTA and CDR2 FQGTGA. The CDR3 is 14 residues long. Trimming shortened V by 1 base and J by 4 bases, and 10 bases separated the two germline ends. The CDR3 coding sequence is TGTGCCAGCAGCTTAAACACCGGGGGCTATGGCTACACCTTC. Translated: CASSLNTGGYGYTF.

The chain couples TRBV6-2 or TRBV6-3 to TRBJ2-3; 8 bases match TRBD2. CDR3 length equals 16 residues. The V gene end was trimmed by 6 bases and the J gene end by 6 bases; junction bases not matched to a gene: 14. Germline V gene lookup returns CDR1 MNHEY and CDR2 SVGEGT. The CDR3 protein is CASSPKRGPRVDTQYF. CDR3 nucleotides: TGTGCCAGCAGCCCAAAGCGGGGGCCGAGGGTCGATACGCAGTATTTT.

The V and J genes are TRBV11-2 and TRBJ2-1; D is uncertain. V lost 1 base and J 9 bases, leaving 4 bases between the germline ends. This CDR3 contains 11 residues. Per germline, CDR1 SGHAT and CDR2 FQNNGV. DNA for the CDR3: TGTGCCAGCAGCTTAGCGGGTGAGCAGTTCTTC. Translation gives CASSLAGEQFF.

The chain recombines TRBV15 with TRBJ1-3, with 8 bases that match TRBD1. CDR1 LNHNV and CDR2 YYDKDF come from the germline V gene (reference sequence). V lost 4 bases to trimming and J lost 8 bases; unmatched junction nucleotides: 10. The CDR3 covers 15 residues. The CDR3 reads CATSIHDRGSDTIYF. The CDR3 DNA follows: TGTGCCACCAGCATCCATGACAGGGGCAGCGACACCATATATTTT.

The V call is TRBV7-2, the J call TRBJ2-1; 10 nucleotides agree with TRBD1. V trimming: 4 bases; J trimming: 10 bases; junction bases outside the gene matches: 7. Germline V gene sequence: CDR1 SGHTA, CDR2 FQGNSA. The CDR3 runs 14 residues. This chain's CDR3 is CASSSDSTGGEQFF. CDR3 DNA: TGTGCCAGCAGCTCCGATTCGACAGGGGGCGAGCAGTTCTTC.

The V gene is TRBV11-2, the J gene TRBJ2-7; D might be TRBD1 (5 bases). The CDR3 contains 15 residues. V was trimmed by 3 bases and J by 2 bases, leaving 14 bases between them. Per germline, CDR1 SGHAT and CDR2 FQNNGV. In DNA, the CDR3 is TGTGCCAGCAGCTTCGACAGTGTACACCCCTACGAGCAGTACTTC. Translated: CASSFDSVHPYEQYF.

This clone appeared once. This sequence joins TRBV7-8 and TRBJ1-1; maybe TRBD1 (6 bases). With 0 bases removed from V and 5 bases from J, the gap between germline ends came to 10 bases. CDR3 size: 14 residues. Germline-derived CDR1 and CDR2 are SGHVS and FQNEAQ. CDR3 in DNA: TGTGCCAGCAGCTTAGCTACAGGGATAACTGAAGCTTTCTTT. Translation gives CASSLATGITEAFF. The full variable domain, rest sourced from reference TRBV7-8 and TRBJ1-1, is GAGVSQSPRYKVAKRGQDVALRCDPISGHVSLFWYQQALGQGPEFLTYFQNEAQLDKSGLPSDRFFAERPEGSVSTLKIQRTQQEDSAVYLCASSLATGITEAFFGQGTRLTVV.

The CDR3 reads CASSQDSLREAFF. The CDR3 DNA reads as TGTGCCAGCAGCCAAGATTCTCTTCGTGAAGCTTTCTTT. V gene TRBV3-1 (or the pseudogene TRBV3-2) combines with J gene TRBJ1-1; no firm D call. CDR3 size: 13 residues. The V gene lost 0 bases and the J gene lost 7 bases, with 9 bases spanning the gap. Germline CDR1 reads LGHDT; CDR2 reads YNNKEL (reference sequence).